Included here is one T cell receptor (beta chain) sequence, with context. Its antigen is unidentified. The time point here: week 5, during vaccination. The study gave 300 ug of mutant IDH1 20-mer peptide per vaccine dose, with topical imiquimod. These data are taken from a study of a mutant IDH1 vaccine in newly diagnosed glioma. Assay: immunoSEQ multiplex PCR; the TCRdb copy retains only in-frame clones and omits some. The data contain over 45,000 clones, about 86% of them singletons. V gave up 4 bases and J gave up 10 bases, with 14 bases separating them. Germline CDR1 and CDR2: SGHRS and YFSETQ. CDR3 length: 12 amino acids.

This rearrangement joins TRBV5-1 to TRBJ1-2; no clear D gene. The starting material was PBMCs, obtained from a glioma patient whose treatment included an IDH1 peptide vaccine. The TCR comes from a man aged 30-40 years with glioma. In DNA, the CDR3 is TGCGCCAGCAGCCCTGTTGACCAGACCTACACCTTC. This sequence encodes CASSPVDQTYTF.